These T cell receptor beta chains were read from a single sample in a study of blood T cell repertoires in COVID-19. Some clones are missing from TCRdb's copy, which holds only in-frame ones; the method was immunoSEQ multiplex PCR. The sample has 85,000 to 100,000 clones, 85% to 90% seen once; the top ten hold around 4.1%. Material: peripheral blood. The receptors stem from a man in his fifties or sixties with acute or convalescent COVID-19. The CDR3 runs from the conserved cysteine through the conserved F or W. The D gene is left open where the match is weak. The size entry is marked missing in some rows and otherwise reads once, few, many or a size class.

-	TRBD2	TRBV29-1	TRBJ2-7	CSVGTSGGSREQYF
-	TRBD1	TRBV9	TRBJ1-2	CASSPDRGNYGYTF
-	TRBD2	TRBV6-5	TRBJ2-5	CVSGSGEDETQYF
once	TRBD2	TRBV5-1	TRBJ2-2	CASSYTSGETGELFF
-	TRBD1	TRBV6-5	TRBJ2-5	CASSTGGNQETQYF
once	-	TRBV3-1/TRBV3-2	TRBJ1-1	CASSQGAVRMRAFF
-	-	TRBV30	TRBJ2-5	CAWSFSQETQYF
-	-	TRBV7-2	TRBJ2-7	CASSAKTVWDEQYF
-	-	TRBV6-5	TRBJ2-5	CASSYSGDQETQYF
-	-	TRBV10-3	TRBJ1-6	CAISEPRGRDSPLHF
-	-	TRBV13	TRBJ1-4	CASSLGTVNEKLFF
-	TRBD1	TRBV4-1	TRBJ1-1	CASSQRGLGWGKAEAFF
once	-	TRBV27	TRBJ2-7	CASRQGPSSYEQYF
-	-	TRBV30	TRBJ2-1	CAWSVRGAPYNEQFF
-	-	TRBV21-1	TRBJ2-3	CAGWLAGGSGDTQYF
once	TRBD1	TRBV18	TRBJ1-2	CASSSGTGNYGYTF
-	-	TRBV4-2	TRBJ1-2	CASSPGGGRGYTF
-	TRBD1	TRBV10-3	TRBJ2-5	CAISERGQGARSGETQYF
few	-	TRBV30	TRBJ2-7	CAWKGSANGQYF
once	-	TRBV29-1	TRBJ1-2	CSVEDKGAYGYTF
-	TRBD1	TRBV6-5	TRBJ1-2	CASSYTGTGDGYTF
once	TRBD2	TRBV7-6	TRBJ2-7	CASSSLAGGLGEQYF
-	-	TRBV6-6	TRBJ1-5	CASSPFLDSNQPQHF
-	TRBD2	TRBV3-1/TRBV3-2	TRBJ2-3	CASIGGGNTQYF
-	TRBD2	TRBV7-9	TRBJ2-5	CASSLGRGEETQYF